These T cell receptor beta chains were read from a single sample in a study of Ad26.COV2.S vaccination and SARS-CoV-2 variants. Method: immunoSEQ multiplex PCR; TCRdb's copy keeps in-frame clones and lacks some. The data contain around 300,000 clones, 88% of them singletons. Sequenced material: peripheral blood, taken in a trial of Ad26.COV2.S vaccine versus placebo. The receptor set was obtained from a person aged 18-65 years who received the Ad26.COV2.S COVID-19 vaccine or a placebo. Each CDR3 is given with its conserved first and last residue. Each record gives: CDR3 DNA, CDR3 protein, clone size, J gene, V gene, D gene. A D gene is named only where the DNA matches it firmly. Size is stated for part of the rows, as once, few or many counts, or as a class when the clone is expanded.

CDR3 DNA: TGTGCCAGTAAAAGGGGGGTTGGAGATGAAGCTTTCTTT; CDR3 protein: CASKRGVGDEAFF; clone size: .; J gene: TRBJ1-1; V gene: TRBV7-9; D gene: .
CDR3 DNA: TGTGCCAGCAGCTTAGGGTTAGCCTATAATTCACCCCTCCACTTT; CDR3 protein: CASSLGLAYNSPLHF; clone size: few; J gene: TRBJ1-6; V gene: TRBV7-8; D gene: .
CDR3 DNA: TGTGCCAGCAGCTCTAGACTAGCTCCAGACCCCTACAATGAGCAGTTCTTC; CDR3 protein: CASSSRLAPDPYNEQFF; clone size: .; J gene: TRBJ2-1; V gene: TRBV13; D gene: TRBD2
CDR3 DNA: TGTGCCAGCAGCTTTATGGGGACATCCGACTACGAGCAGTACTTC; CDR3 protein: CASSFMGTSDYEQYF; clone size: .; J gene: TRBJ2-7; V gene: TRBV7-8; D gene: .
CDR3 DNA: TGTGCCAGCAGCGCGAATAGGGGTGACGAGCAGTACTTC; CDR3 protein: CASSANRGDEQYF; clone size: few; J gene: TRBJ2-7; V gene: TRBV5-6; D gene: .
CDR3 DNA: TGTGCCAGCAGTTCCGGGGAGCTGTTTTTT; CDR3 protein: CASSSGELFF; clone size: .; J gene: TRBJ2-2; V gene: TRBV28; D gene: .
CDR3 DNA: TGCGCCAGCAGCTTGGGGGGCAGTTTAGACTATGGCTACACCTTC; CDR3 protein: CASSLGGSLDYGYTF; clone size: .; J gene: TRBJ1-2; V gene: TRBV5-1; D gene: .
CDR3 DNA: TGTGCCAGCTCACCCGGGGCGACAGGGAACTATGGCTACACCTTC; CDR3 protein: CASSPGATGNYGYTF; clone size: .; J gene: TRBJ1-2; V gene: TRBV18; D gene: TRBD1
CDR3 DNA: TGTGCCAGCAGCGTAGCGGGACAGGGAGGCTACGAGCAGTACTTC; CDR3 protein: CASSVAGQGGYEQYF; clone size: .; J gene: TRBJ2-7; V gene: TRBV9; D gene: TRBD1
CDR3 DNA: TGTGCCAGCAGTTTGACGAGGGCGGGTGGCTACACCTTC; CDR3 protein: CASSLTRAGGYTF; clone size: .; J gene: TRBJ1-2; V gene: TRBV28; D gene: .
CDR3 DNA: TGCGCCAGCAGCCAAGATCGAGGGGCGAACACTGAAGCTTTCTTT; CDR3 protein: CASSQDRGANTEAFF; clone size: once; J gene: TRBJ1-1; V gene: TRBV4-1; D gene: .
CDR3 DNA: TGTGCCTGGGAGGGGCCATCCCTCCCCTACGAGCAGTACTTC; CDR3 protein: CAWEGPSLPYEQYF; clone size: .; J gene: TRBJ2-7; V gene: TRBV30; D gene: .
CDR3 DNA: TGTGCCAGTAGTAAAGACCTCTATAATTCACCCCTCCACTTT; CDR3 protein: CASSKDLYNSPLHF; clone size: .; J gene: TRBJ1-6; V gene: TRBV19; D gene: .
CDR3 DNA: TGTGCCAGCAGTTACTCGAAGACAGGCATTAATGAAAAACTGTTTTTT; CDR3 protein: CASSYSKTGINEKLFF; clone size: .; J gene: TRBJ1-4; V gene: TRBV6-2/TRBV6-3; D gene: .
CDR3 DNA: TGTGCCAGCAGCGGGGACAGTAGCAATCAGCCCCAGCATTTT; CDR3 protein: CASSGDSSNQPQHF; clone size: .; J gene: TRBJ1-5; V gene: TRBV7-2; D gene: TRBD1
CDR3 DNA: TGCGCCACCTCGCAGGAGAATAGCAGATACTACGAGCAGTACTTC; CDR3 protein: CATSQENSRYYEQYF; clone size: .; J gene: TRBJ2-7; V gene: TRBV10-1; D gene: .
CDR3 DNA: TGTGCCAGTAGTATGAGGCAGGGCCATCAGCCCCAGCATTTT; CDR3 protein: CASSMRQGHQPQHF; clone size: few; J gene: TRBJ1-5; V gene: TRBV19; D gene: .
CDR3 DNA: TGTGCCAGCAGCTACGGAAACCAAGAGACCCAGTACTTC; CDR3 protein: CASSYGNQETQYF; clone size: .; J gene: TRBJ2-5; V gene: TRBV5-4; D gene: .
CDR3 DNA: TGTGCCAGCAGCTCGAAACAGGGGGAGACTTATGGCTACACCTTC; CDR3 protein: CASSSKQGETYGYTF; clone size: .; J gene: TRBJ1-2; V gene: TRBV9; D gene: TRBD1
CDR3 DNA: TGTGCCATCAGTGGTGTGCAGGCAACTAATGAAAAACTGTTTTTT; CDR3 protein: CAISGVQATNEKLFF; clone size: .; J gene: TRBJ1-4; V gene: TRBV10-3; D gene: .
CDR3 DNA: TGCAGCGTTGAGGACAGGGGAGAAAGAAACAATGAGCAGTTCTTC; CDR3 protein: CSVEDRGERNNEQFF; clone size: .; J gene: TRBJ2-1; V gene: TRBV29-1; D gene: TRBD1
CDR3 DNA: TGTGCCAGCTATGGAGCGGGGAAATGGAGCACTGAAGCTTTCTTT; CDR3 protein: CASYGAGKWSTEAFF; clone size: once; J gene: TRBJ1-1; V gene: TRBV18; D gene: .